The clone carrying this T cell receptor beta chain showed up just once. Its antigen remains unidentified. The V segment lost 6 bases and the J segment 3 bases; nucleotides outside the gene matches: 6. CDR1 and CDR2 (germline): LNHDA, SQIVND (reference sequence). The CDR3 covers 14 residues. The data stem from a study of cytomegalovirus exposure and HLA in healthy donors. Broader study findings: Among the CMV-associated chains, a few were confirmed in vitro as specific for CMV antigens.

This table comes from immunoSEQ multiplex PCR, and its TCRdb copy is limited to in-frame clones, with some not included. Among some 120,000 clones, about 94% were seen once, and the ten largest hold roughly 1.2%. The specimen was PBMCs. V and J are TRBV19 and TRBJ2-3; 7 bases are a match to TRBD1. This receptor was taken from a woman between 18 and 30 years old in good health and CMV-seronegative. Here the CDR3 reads CASSNRGGTDTQYF. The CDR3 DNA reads TGTGCCAGTAGCAACAGGGGTGGGACAGATACGCAGTATTTT.